Sequencing of this T cell receptor beta chain was carried out in a study of T cell repertoires in aging, cancer and after chemotherapy. At the level of the study: Patients with glioblastoma brain tumors were sampled before and after temozolomide-based therapy.

The sample holds a few counts of this clonotype. The target antigen is unknown. The template was genomic DNA from peripheral blood, not RNA. Study outcomes and limitations: Compared with age-matched healthy donors, untreated hematological or solid cancer patients showed higher blood TCR clonality. These repertoire data do not allow conclusions about immunological memory after chemotherapy.

Rearranged V-D-J TRB sequences were amplified with a mixed TRB-A/B primer pool. Using its own MiXCR run on the multiplex PCR reads, TCRdb lists one record per CDR3 protein. The sample yields 1,500 or so distinct CDR3 sequences, roughly 22% seen once. Specimen: blood. The receptor was derived from a human donor with a solid tumor.

In DNA, the CDR3 is TGTGCCAGAAGCTTAGGGACTAGCGGGAACTACGAGCAGTACTTC. This translates into CARSLGTSGNYEQYF. The genes are TRBV5-3 and TRBJ2-7; 13 positions agree with TRBD2. TRBV5-3 is sorted into the ORF group, with uncertain function. This CDR3 is built from 15 residues. After removal of 2 bases from V and 3 bases from J, the junction contained 2 bases not matched to a gene.